The 9 T cell receptor beta chains below were found in one sample sequenced in a study of vaccination and CD4 T cells after COVID-19 (dated by TCRdb to between 2020 and 2023). What the treatment or condition label conveys for this sample: roughly 11-day PBMC culture with coronavirus spike peptide pools or control peptides (ViraFEST assay). Which antigens these TCRs recognize remains unknown. Receptors were amplified or captured by PCR. This sample was sequenced with an Illumina iSeq 100. DNA from cultured CD4+ T cells underwent TCR sequencing with the Oncomine TCR Beta short-read assay at the Johns Hopkins FTIC core. TCRdb trimmed public reads at Q25 via fastp, called clones via MiXCR and kept in-frame beta chains. CDR3 protein sequences are deduplicated, and each keeps its most common genes and DNA. The sample table lists roughly 19,000 distinct CDR3 sequences, about half of them with a count of one. The ten largest clones capture less than 7.5% of the sample.

The specimen sequenced was CD4+ T cells from blood, cultured in vitro. Receptors originate from a human donor who had recovered from COVID-19.

The V gene is TRBV2, the J gene TRBJ1-1; D unresolved. Per germline, CDR1 SNHLY and CDR2 FYNNEI. Trimming pared 6 bases from V and 1 base from J, leaving 3 bases between. The CDR3 is 11 amino acids. In nucleotides, the CDR3 is TGTGCCAGCAGGAGGAACACTGAAGCTTTCTTT. It yields the protein CASRRNTEAFF.

The chain links TRBV15 to TRBJ2-2, with 12 bases that match TRBD2. This CDR3 has 16 residues. V was pared by 9 bases and J by 6 bases, with 11 bases of the junction left unmatched. Germline-derived CDR1 and CDR2 are LNHNV and YYDKDF (reference sequence). CDR3 in DNA: TGTGCCACTACTCATCCTACTAGCGGGAGGCCCGGGGAGCTGTTTTTT. Amino acid sequence: CATTHPTSGRPGELFF. Variable domain in full (rest from reference TRBV15 and TRBJ2-2): DAMVIQNPRYQVTQFGKPVTLSCSQTLNHNVMYWYQQKSSQAPKLLFHYYDKDFNNEADTPDNFQSRRPNTSFCFLDIRSPGLGDTAMYLCATTHPTSGRPGELFFGEGSRLTVL.

The V and J genes are TRBV20-1 and TRBJ2-6, with 7 bases aligning to TRBD2. V was clipped by 3 bases and J by 0 bases; unmatched bases: 5. The CDR3 runs to 16 residues. Germline CDR1 and CDR2: DFQATT and SNEGSKA (reference sequence). In DNA, the CDR3 is TGCAGTGCTAGGGGGGAGGGGCTCTCTGGGGCCAACGTCCTGACTTTC. Encoded protein: CSARGEGLSGANVLTF.

The chain combines TRBV4-1 with TRBJ2-7; 10 nucleotides align to TRBD2. Germline V gives CDR1 MGHRA, CDR2 YSYEKL. The CDR3 runs 15 residues. Germline trimming cut 2 bases from V and 6 bases from J; bases unmatched to any gene: 7. CDR3 bases: TGCGCCAGCAGCCAAACTCCCCTAGCGGGAGCCGAGCAGTACTTC. Amino acid sequence: CASSQTPLAGAEQYF.

This clonotype was observed a single time. The chain couples TRBV4-2 to TRBJ2-1; TRBD2 matches 8 bases. The ends lost 0 bases at V and 7 bases at J; junction bases unmatched: 14. This CDR3 contains 18 residues. Germline-derived CDR1 and CDR2 are LGHNA and YNFKEQ. For the CDR3, the DNA is TGTGCCAGCAGCCAAGATTGGGTCGGCGGGAGGCCGGGGAATGAGCAGTTCTTC. Translated: CASSQDWVGGRPGNEQFF.

This clonotype was observed a single time. The rearrangement links TRBV7-9 to TRBJ2-7; 7 bases are shared with TRBD1. Germline V gene sequence: CDR1 SEHNR, CDR2 FQNEAQ (reference sequence). The J segment lost 0 bases and the V segment lost 5 bases, leaving 7 bases of the junction unmatched. The CDR3 spans 15 residues. The CDR3 reads CASSLGQASSYEQYF. CDR3 coding DNA: TGTGCCAGCAGCCTCGGACAGGCCAGCTCCTACGAGCAGTACTTC.

The chain carries TRBV11-1 and TRBJ1-2; D call uncertain. This CDR3 region has 13 residues. Germline V gene lookup returns CDR1 SGHAT and CDR2 FQDESV (reference sequence). The V gene lost 4 bases and the J gene lost 1 base, with 7 bases spanning the gap. The CDR3, as DNA: TGTGCCAGCAGCTCCCCCTATAACTATGGCTACACCTTC. Protein sequence: CASSSPYNYGYTF.

The gene calls are TRBV4-3 and TRBJ1-4; D perhaps matches TRBD1 (5 bases). Deletions cut 1 base from V and 4 bases from J, with 10 bases between. Germline V gene sequence: CDR1 LGHNA, CDR2 YSLEER. This CDR3 spans 15 amino acids. As DNA, the CDR3 is TGCGCCAGCAGCCAAGTGGGGACGCTTAATGAAAAACTGTTTTTT. Its protein product is CASSQVGTLNEKLFF.

This clonotype was counted between two and nine times. This chain connects TRBV27 to TRBJ2-7; 13 positions agree with TRBD2. With V trimmed by 5 bases and J by 2 bases, 6 bases remained unmatched. Germline-derived CDR1 and CDR2 are MNHEY and SMNVEV (reference sequence). The CDR3 is 16 amino acids. This CDR3 is CASSRLAGGNPYEQYF. The CDR3 DNA is TGTGCCAGCAGTAGACTAGCGGGAGGAAACCCCTACGAGCAGTACTTC.